These T cell receptor beta chains were read from a single sample in a study of shared clonotypes between healthy human individuals. The table came from immunoSEQ multiplex PCR; TCRdb's copy has only in-frame clones and leaves some out. The repertoire holds 760,000 or so clones, with 95% to 97% as singletons. The sequenced sample consisted of naive CD8+ T cells sorted from blood. The receptors were sampled from a man between 25 and 39 years old in good health. Each CDR3 is given without its conserved first and last residue.

v_call	cdr3_aa
TRBV4-3	ASSQGVGGTTEAF
TRBV11-3	ASSEYSGSSYEQY
TRBV10-3	AISESQY
TRBV7-2	ASSLWHREGNEQF
TRBV27	ASSFRTGGLYGYT
TRBV7-9	ASSLARLGLAGRDEQF
TRBV6-6	ASSYGDFYEQY
TRBV27	ASSLFGGLAYEQY
TRBV7-2	ASSFPIDRTTDTQY
TRBV27	ASSLSAGDNAYNEQF
TRBV29-1	SVEPGPLEETQY
TRBV27	ASSPTRQSSYNEQF
TRBV11-2	ASSPTRGVSNTEAF
TRBV2	ASRGTTYEQY
TRBV2	ASSGPDRGSQETQY
TRBV9	ASSVDSTSYEQY
TRBV27	ASSPTRGVRTEAF
TRBV27	ASSFDGIYEQY
TRBV19	ASSITLSGNEQF
TRBV4-3	ASSLRIAYEQY
TRBV14	ASSQDMDRGGNTEAF
TRBV7-9	ASSSSLLIYGYT